A single TCR beta chain is shown here with its context. CDR1 SGHAT and CDR2 FQNNGV come from the germline V gene. Losses at the gene ends were 1 base for V and 9 bases for J; bases not matched to a gene: 5. The CDR3 covers 14 residues. These data are taken from a study of blood T cell repertoires in COVID-19. Clones were read by immunoSEQ multiplex PCR, and TCRdb kept only the in-frame ones, dropping some. The table shows 30,000 to 40,000 clones, with over 80% occurring only once. The chain joins TRBV11-2 to TRBJ2-7; 11 bases match TRBD2. This clonotype was sampled from a woman aged 25 to 45 in a cohort sampled during active COVID-19. The sequencing sample was made of peripheral blood. The CDR3 DNA sequence: TGTGCCAGCAGCTTAGGACTAGCGGGACGCGTGCAGTACTTC. Protein product: CASSLGLAGRVQYF.